The following is a TCR beta chain sequence with its context. Original processing notes: Reference gene primer amplification yielded estimated nucleated cell counts. Some clones are missing from TCRdb's copy, which holds only in-frame ones; the method was immunoSEQ multiplex PCR. Clone size and the V and J calls come from that table; the DNA yielded D and trimming. The sample carries roughly 250,000 clones, around 90% recorded once. The data were obtained in a study of blood T cell repertoires in COVID-19. The clonotype originates from a middle-aged woman who had been exposed to COVID-19. The sample comprised PBMCs or T cells enriched from blood (not recorded which).

The CDR3 DNA follows: TGTGCCAGCAGTTTCGATCAGGGGGTGAGGGATACGCAGTATTTT. Protein: CASSFDQGVRDTQYF. The genes are TRBV27 and TRBJ2-3, with 7 bases identical to TRBD1. V was clipped by 3 bases and J by 6 bases; unmatched bases: 9. There are 15 residues in the CDR3. Germline-derived CDR1 and CDR2 are MNHEY and SMNVEV (reference sequence).